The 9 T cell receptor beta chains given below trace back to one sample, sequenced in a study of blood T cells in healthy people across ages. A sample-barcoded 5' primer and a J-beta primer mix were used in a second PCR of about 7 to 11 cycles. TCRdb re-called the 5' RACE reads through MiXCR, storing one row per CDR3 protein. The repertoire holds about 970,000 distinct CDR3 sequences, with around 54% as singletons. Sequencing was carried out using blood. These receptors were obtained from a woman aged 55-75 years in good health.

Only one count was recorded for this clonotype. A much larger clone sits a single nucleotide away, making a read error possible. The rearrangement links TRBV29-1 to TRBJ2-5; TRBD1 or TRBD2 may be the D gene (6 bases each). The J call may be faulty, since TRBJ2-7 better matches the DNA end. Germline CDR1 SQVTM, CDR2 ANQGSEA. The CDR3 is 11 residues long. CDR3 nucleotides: TGCAGCGTTGCTTGGGGGGCCGAGCAGTACTTC. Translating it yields CSVAWGAEQYF.

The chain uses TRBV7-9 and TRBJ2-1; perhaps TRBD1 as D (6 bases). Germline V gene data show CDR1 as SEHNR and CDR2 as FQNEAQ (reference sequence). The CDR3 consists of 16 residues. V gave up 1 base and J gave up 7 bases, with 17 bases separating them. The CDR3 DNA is TGTGCCAGCAGCTTAGTCTCAGGGGCCTCGGGGAATGAGCAGTTCTTC. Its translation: CASSLVSGASGNEQFF.

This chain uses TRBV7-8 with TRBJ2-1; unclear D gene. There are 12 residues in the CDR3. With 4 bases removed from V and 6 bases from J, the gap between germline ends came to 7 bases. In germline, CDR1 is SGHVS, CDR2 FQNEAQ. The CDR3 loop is CASSSNINEQFF. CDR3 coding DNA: TGTGCCAGCAGCTCAAACATCAATGAGCAGTTCTTC.

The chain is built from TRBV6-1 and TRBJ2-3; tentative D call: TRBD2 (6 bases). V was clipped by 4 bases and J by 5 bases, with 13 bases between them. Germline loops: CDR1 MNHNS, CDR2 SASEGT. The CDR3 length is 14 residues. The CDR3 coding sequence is TGTGCCAGCAGTGGGATGGGAGGAGGAGATACGCAGTATTTT. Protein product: CASSGMGGGDTQYF.

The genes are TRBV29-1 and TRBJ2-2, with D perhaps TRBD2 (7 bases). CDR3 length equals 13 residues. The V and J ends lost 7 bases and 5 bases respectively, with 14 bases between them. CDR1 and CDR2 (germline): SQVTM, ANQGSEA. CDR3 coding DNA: TGCAGCGCCGGGGGGCACGGGACCGGGGAGCTGTTTTTT. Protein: CSAGGHGTGELFF.

The CDR3 sequence: CASRPGDRPYEQYF. The CDR3 DNA reads as TGTGCCAGCAGACCAGGGGATCGTCCCTACGAGCAGTACTTC. V usage is TRBV6-6 and J usage is TRBJ2-7; D is possibly TRBD1 (6 bases). This CDR3 contains 14 residues. V lost 6 bases and J lost 2, with 14 bases in between. The germline V gene encodes CDR1 MNHNY and CDR2 SVGAGI (reference sequence).

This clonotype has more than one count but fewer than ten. CDR3 sequence (DNA): TGTGCCAGCAGCTGGGGCAGCTATGGCTACACCTTC. Translation gives CASSWGSYGYTF. The chain carries TRBV7-9 and TRBJ1-2; a weak D match, TRBD1 (5 bases). V shed 4 bases and J shed 4 bases, with 7 bases lying between them. The CDR3 runs 12 residues. CDR1 and CDR2 (germline): SEHNR, FQNEAQ (reference sequence).

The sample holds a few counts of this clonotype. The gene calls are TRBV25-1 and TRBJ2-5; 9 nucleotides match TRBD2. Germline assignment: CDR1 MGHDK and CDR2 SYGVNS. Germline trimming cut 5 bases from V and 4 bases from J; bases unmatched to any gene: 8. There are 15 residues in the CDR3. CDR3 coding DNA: TGTGCCAGCAGTCGTAGCGGGAGTATGGGAGAGACCCAGTACTTC. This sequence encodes CASSRSGSMGETQYF.

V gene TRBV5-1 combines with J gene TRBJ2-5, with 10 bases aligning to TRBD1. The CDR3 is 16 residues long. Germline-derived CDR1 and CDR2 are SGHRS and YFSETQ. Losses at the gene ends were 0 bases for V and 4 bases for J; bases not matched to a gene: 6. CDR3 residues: CASSLAGGQGTETQYF. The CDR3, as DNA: TGCGCCAGCAGCTTGGCCGGGGGACAGGGGACAGAGACCCAGTACTTC.